This record looks at one TCR beta chain sequence and its context. Its antigen remains unidentified. The sample belongs to a study of Ad26.COV2.S vaccination and SARS-CoV-2 variants. Looking at the study overall: Once or twice, 56 days apart, Ad26.COV2.S was delivered intramuscularly. The study's findings and limits: It was reported that spike-specific CD8+ and CD4+ T cell responses were substantially broad after vaccination.

CDR1 is SNHLY and CDR2 is FYNNEI in the germline V gene. The ends were cut back, 5 bases at V and 0 bases at J, with 11 bases in the middle. The CDR3 covers 16 residues. The sample's treatment: approximately 18 received Ad26.COV2.S at low or high dose, single or two shots; about 5 received placebo; per-sample allocation not given. Sampling took place 63 days after the first vaccine or placebo injection. The vaccine delivered Wuhan-strain SARS-CoV-2 spike through an Ad26 vector. Method: immunoSEQ multiplex PCR; TCRdb's copy keeps in-frame clones and lacks some. In the table there are approximately 360,000 clones, under 90% of which are singletons.

Source: peripheral blood, taken in a trial of Ad26.COV2.S vaccine versus placebo. The TCR sequence derives from a person between 18 and 59 years old who received the Ad26.COV2.S COVID-19 vaccine or a placebo. The rearrangement uses TRBV2 and TRBJ1-6; D is perhaps TRBD1 (5 bases). CDR3 sequence reads: CASSHRQSSYNSPLHF. The CDR3, as DNA: TGTGCCAGCAGTCACCGACAGAGCTCCTATAATTCACCCCTCCACTTT. The complete variable domain, with remaining parts taken from reference TRBV2 and TRBJ1-6, reads EPEVTQTPSHQVTQMGQEVILRCVPISNHLYFYWYRQILGQKVEFLVSFYNNEISEKSEIFDDQFSVERPDGSNFTLKIRSTKLEDSAMYFCASSHRQSSYNSPLHFGNGTRLTVT.